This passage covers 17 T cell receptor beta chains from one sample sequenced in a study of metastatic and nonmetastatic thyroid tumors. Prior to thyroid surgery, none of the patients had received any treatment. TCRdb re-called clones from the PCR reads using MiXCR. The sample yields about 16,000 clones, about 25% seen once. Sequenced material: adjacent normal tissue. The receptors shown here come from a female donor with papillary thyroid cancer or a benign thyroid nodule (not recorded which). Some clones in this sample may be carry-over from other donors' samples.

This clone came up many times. The CDR3 nucleotides are TGTGCCAGCAGTCTTAGGACAGGCTCTGGAAACACCATATATTTT. The encoded protein is CASSLRTGSGNTIYF. This chain uses TRBV6-1 with TRBJ1-3; 7 nucleotides match TRBD1. V shed 5 bases, J shed 0 bases, and the junction held 4 bases outside the gene matches. This CDR3 spans 15 amino acids. Germline V gene sequence: CDR1 MNHNS, CDR2 SASEGT.

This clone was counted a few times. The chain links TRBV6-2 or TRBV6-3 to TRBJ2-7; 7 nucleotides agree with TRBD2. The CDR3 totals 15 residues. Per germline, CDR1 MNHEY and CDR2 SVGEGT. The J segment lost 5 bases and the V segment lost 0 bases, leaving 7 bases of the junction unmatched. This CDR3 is CASSYSVTSPNEQYV. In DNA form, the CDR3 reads TGTGCCAGCAGTTACTCCGTGACTAGCCCCAACGAGCAGTACGTC.

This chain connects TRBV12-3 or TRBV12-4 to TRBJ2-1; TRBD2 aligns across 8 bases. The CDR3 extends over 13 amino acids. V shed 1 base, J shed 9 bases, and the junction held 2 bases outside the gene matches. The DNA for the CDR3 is TGTGCCAGCAGTTTAGAAACTAGCGGTGAGCAGTTCTTC. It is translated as CASSLETSGEQFF.

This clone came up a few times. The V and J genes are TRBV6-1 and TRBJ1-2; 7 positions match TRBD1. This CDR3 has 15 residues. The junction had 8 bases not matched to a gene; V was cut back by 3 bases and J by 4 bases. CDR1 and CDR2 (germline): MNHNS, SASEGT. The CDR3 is CASSDRGAFIYGYTF. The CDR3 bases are TGTGCCAGCAGTGACAGGGGGGCTTTCATCTATGGCTACACCTTC.

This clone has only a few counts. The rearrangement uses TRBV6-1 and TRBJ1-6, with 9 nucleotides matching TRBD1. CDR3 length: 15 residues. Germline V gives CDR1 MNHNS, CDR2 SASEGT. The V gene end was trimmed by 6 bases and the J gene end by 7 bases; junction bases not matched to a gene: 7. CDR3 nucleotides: TGTGCCAGCAGCCCCGGACAGGGGACAAATTCACCCCTCCACTTT. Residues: CASSPGQGTNSPLHF.

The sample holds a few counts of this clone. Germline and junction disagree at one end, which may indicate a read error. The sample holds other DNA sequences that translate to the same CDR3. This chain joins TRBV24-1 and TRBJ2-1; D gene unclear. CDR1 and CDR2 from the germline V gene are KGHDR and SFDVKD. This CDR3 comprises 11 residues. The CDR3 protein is CATSETGEQFF. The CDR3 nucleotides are TGTGCTACCAGCGAGACCGGTGAGCAGTTCTTC.

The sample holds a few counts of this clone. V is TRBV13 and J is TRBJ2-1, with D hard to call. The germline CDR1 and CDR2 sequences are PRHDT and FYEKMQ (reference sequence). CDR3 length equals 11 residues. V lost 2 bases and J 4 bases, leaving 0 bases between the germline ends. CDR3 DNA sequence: TGTGCCAGCAGCTTATACAATGAGCAGTTCTTC. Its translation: CASSLYNEQFF.

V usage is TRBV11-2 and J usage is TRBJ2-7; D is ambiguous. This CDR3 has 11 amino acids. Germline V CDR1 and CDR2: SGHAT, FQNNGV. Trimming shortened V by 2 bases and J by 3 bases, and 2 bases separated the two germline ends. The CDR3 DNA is TGTGCCAGCAGCTTACTCTACGAGCAGTACTTC. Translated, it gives CASSLLYEQYF.

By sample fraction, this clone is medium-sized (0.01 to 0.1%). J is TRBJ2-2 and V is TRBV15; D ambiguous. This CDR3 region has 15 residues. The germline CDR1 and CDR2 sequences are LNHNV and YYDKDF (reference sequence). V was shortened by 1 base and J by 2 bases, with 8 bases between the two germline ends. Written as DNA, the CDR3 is TGTGCCACCAGCAGAGGAGGTTCCAACACCGGGGAGCTGTTTTTT. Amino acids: CATSRGGSNTGELFF.

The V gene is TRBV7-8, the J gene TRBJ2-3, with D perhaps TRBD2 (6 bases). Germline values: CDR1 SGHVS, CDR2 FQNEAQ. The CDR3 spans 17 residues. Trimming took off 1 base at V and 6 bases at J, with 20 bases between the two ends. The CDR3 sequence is CASSLVSGTGRGDTQYF. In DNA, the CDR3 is TGTGCCAGCAGCTTAGTATCGGGGACTGGAAGAGGCGATACGCAGTATTTT.

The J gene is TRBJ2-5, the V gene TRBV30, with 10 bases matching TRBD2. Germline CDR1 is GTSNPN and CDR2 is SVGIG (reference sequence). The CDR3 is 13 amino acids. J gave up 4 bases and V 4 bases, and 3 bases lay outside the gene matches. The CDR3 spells CAWTSGGGETQYF. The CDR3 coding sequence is TGTGCCTGGACTAGCGGGGGAGGAGAGACCCAGTACTTC.

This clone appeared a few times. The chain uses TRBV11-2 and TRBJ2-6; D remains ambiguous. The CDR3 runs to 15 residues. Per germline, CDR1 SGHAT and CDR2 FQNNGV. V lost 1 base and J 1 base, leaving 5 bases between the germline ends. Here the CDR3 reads CASSLVASGANVLTF. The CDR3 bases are TGTGCCAGCAGCTTAGTGGCGTCTGGGGCCAACGTCCTGACTTTC.

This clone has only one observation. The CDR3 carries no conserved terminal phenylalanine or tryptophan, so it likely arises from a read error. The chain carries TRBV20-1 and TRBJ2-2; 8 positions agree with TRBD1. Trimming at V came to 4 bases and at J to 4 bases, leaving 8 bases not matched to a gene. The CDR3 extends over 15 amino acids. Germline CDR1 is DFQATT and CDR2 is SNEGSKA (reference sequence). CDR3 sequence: CSATKQGARTGELFY. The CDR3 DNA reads TGCAGTGCTACCAAGCAGGGGGCGCGCACCGGGGAGCTGTTTTAT.

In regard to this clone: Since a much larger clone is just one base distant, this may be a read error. CDR3 sequence reads: CSATPGTSGGEQYF. The CDR3 DNA sequence: TGCAGTGCTACCCCCGGGACTAGCGGGGGGGAGCAGTACTTC. J is TRBJ2-7 and V is TRBV20-1, with 15 bases aligning to TRBD2. The CDR3 runs 14 residues. V shed 4 bases, J shed 7 bases, and the junction held 5 bases outside the gene matches. Germline lookup yields CDR1 DFQATT and CDR2 SNEGSKA (reference sequence).

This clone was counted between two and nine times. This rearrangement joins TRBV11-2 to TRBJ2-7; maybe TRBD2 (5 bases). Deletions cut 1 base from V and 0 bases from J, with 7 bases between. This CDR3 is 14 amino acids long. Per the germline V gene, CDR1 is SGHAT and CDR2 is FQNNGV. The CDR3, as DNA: TGTGCCAGCAGCTTAGGAGGGTACTCCTACGAGCAGTACTTC. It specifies CASSLGGYSYEQYF.

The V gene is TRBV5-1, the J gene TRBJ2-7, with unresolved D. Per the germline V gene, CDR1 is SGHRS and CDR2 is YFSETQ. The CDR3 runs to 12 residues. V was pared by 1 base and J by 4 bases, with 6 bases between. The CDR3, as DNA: TGCGCCAGCAGCTTGACGGATTACGAGCAGTACTTC. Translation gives CASSLTDYEQYF.

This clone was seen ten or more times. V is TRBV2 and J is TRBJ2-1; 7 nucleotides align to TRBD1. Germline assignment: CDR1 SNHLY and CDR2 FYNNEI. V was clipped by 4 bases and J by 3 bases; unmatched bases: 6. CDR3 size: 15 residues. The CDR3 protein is CASSADQGVYNEQFF. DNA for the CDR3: TGTGCCAGCAGTGCGGACCAGGGGGTCTACAATGAGCAGTTCTTC.